What follows are 26 T cell receptor beta chains derived from one specimen sequenced in a study of cytomegalovirus exposure and HLA in healthy donors. It was with 60 Vbeta and 13 Jbeta primers that the PCR ran. Repertoires were generated with immunoSEQ multiplex PCR, while TCRdb's copy carries only in-frame clones and drops some. The table lists around 210,000 clones, around four fifths of them singletons. Material: PBMCs. The receptors shown here come from a boy aged 5-17 years in good health and CMV-seronegative.

The chain is built from TRBV27 and TRBJ2-5; 9 bases are shared with TRBD2. This CDR3 is 14 amino acids long. CDR1 and CDR2 from the germline V gene are MNHEY and SMNVEV (reference sequence). V lost 5 bases to trimming and J lost 7 bases; unmatched junction nucleotides: 8. The CDR3: CASSPGGLATTQYF. In nucleotides, the CDR3 is TGTGCCAGCAGTCCAGGGGGACTAGCTACGACCCAGTACTTC.

This sequence joins TRBV6-4 and TRBJ1-2; TRBD1 aligns across 7 bases. The CDR3 contains 14 residues. J gave up 4 bases and V 3 bases, and 5 bases lay outside the gene matches. Germline lookup yields CDR1 MRHNA and CDR2 SNTAGT. CDR3 amino acids: CASSDPTGSYGYTF. DNA of the CDR3: TGTGCCAGCAGTGATCCGACAGGGAGCTATGGCTACACCTTC.

The rearrangement links TRBV9 to TRBJ2-5, with 9 bases matching TRBD2. The CDR3 contains 17 residues. V was pared by 0 bases and J by 3 bases, with 9 bases of the junction left unmatched. Germline V lookup: CDR1 SGDLS, CDR2 YYNGEE. In DNA, the CDR3 is TGTGCCAGCAGCGTAGACGGTGGCGGGGGGGCGGAAGAGACCCAGTACTTC. Its protein product is CASSVDGGGGAEETQYF.

This chain links TRBV5-5 with TRBJ2-5; perhaps TRBD1 as D (6 bases). Trimming pared 0 bases from V and 5 bases from J, leaving 14 bases between. This CDR3 has 15 residues. Germline CDR1 is SGHKS and CDR2 is YYEKEE (reference sequence). Written as DNA, the CDR3 is TGTGCCAGCAGCTTGGTGCAGGGGCGGATCGAGACCCAGTACTTC. Its protein product is CASSLVQGRIETQYF.

CDR3 amino acids: CASSEEGGVKPYEQYF. CDR3 in DNA: TGTGCCAGCAGTGAAGAGGGGGGGGTTAAACCCTACGAGCAGTACTTC. The genes are TRBV2 and TRBJ2-7; D is possibly TRBD2 (7 bases). Germline V gene data show CDR1 as SNHLY and CDR2 as FYNNEI. Trimming took off 1 base at V and 2 bases at J, with 15 bases between the two ends. CDR3 size: 16 residues.

The table lists this clone with a few counts. The CDR3 loop reads CASRLAGGLPGELFF. Here the CDR3 DNA reads TGTGCCAGTAGACTAGCGGGAGGCCTCCCCGGGGAGCTGTTTTTT. V is TRBV19 and J is TRBJ2-2, with 12 bases aligning to TRBD2. The length of the CDR3 is 15 residues. The germline V gene has CDR1 LNHDA and CDR2 SQIVND (reference sequence). The V gene end was trimmed by 6 bases and the J gene end by 6 bases; junction bases not matched to a gene: 5.

As concerns this clone: Mismatch with germline at one junction end may stem from a read error. CDR3 sequence: CASSQPRQGLRNQPRHF. The CDR3 nucleotides read TGTGCCAGCAGCCAACCTAGACAGGGGCTGCGCAATCAGCCCCGGCATTTT. This chain links TRBV4-2 with TRBJ1-5; 8 positions match TRBD1. This CDR3 spans 17 amino acids. The germline V gene encodes CDR1 LGHNA and CDR2 YNFKEQ.

The V gene is TRBV5-5, the J gene TRBJ1-4, with D maybe TRBD1 (6 bases). Germline assignment: CDR1 SGHKS and CDR2 YYEKEE (reference sequence). Between the trimmed V and J ends, which lost 5 bases and 3 bases, there was a span of 14 bases. CDR3 length: 15 residues. The CDR3 loop reads CASRGRGSPNEKLFF. The CDR3 DNA is TGTGCCAGCAGGGGCAGGGGCTCACCTAATGAAAAACTGTTTTTT.

This chain links TRBV6-1 with TRBJ2-1; D remains ambiguous. Germline CDR1 reads MNHNS; CDR2 reads SASEGT. This CDR3 has 13 residues. The V end was cut by 6 bases, the J end by 0 bases, with 6 bases between. The CDR3 is CASRSSSYNEQFF. The CDR3 region has the DNA TGTGCCAGCAGGTCGAGCTCCTACAATGAGCAGTTCTTC.

The rearrangement links TRBV10-3 to TRBJ1-6, with D possibly matching TRBD1 (5 bases). The CDR3 is 13 amino acids. Trimming stripped 11 bases from V and 10 bases from J, with 18 bases between. The germline V gene has CDR1 ENHRY and CDR2 SYGVKD. DNA for the CDR3: TGTGCCCAACGGGGAGGGGCCGACTCACCCCTCCACTTT. Protein product: CAQRGGADSPLHF.

This chain joins TRBV18 and TRBJ1-1; the D is unclear. Germline loops: CDR1 KGHSH, CDR2 LQKENI. This CDR3 has 14 residues. Between the trimmed V and J ends, which lost 3 bases and 0 bases, there was a span of 8 bases. CDR3 in DNA: TGTGCCAGCTCACCCCGGTCTCTGAACACTGAAGCTTTCTTT. It specifies CASSPRSLNTEAFF.

This chain connects TRBV7-8 to TRBJ2-7; 9 nucleotides align to TRBD1. V shed 5 bases, J shed 8 bases, and the junction held 7 bases outside the gene matches. The CDR3 totals 13 residues. Germline CDR1 reads SGHVS; CDR2 reads FQNEAQ. CDR3 amino acids: CASSPGTGSKQYF. DNA of the CDR3: TGTGCCAGCAGCCCCGGGACAGGGTCAAAGCAGTACTTC.

The gene calls are TRBV19 and TRBJ2-5, with TRBD2 matching 8 bases. Trimming at V came to 6 bases and at J to 5 bases, leaving 11 bases not matched to a gene. This CDR3 comprises 15 residues. In germline, CDR1 is LNHDA, CDR2 SQIVND (reference sequence). CDR3 DNA: TGTGCCAGTAGCCCTCGGGGGGGGCAGGGGGAGACCCAGTACTTC. Encoded protein: CASSPRGGQGETQYF. The full variable domain, completed using reference TRBV19 and TRBJ2-5, is DGGITQSPKYLFRKEGQNVTLSCEQNLNHDAMYWYRQDPGQGLRLIYYSQIVNDFQKGDIAEGYSVSREKKESFPLTVTSAQKNPTAFYLCASSPRGGQGETQYFGPGTRLLVL.

V and J are TRBV6-5 and TRBJ2-7, with 10 bases matching TRBD1. The V segment lost 5 bases and the J segment 3 bases; nucleotides outside the gene matches: 7. There are 15 residues in the CDR3. Germline V lookup: CDR1 MNHEY, CDR2 SVGAGI. DNA for the CDR3: TGTGCCAGCAGTGGACGGACAGGGGGAAGCTACGAGCAGTACTTC. Protein sequence: CASSGRTGGSYEQYF.

The genes are TRBV30 and TRBJ2-3; TRBD2 agrees at 11 bases. CDR3 size: 15 residues. Germline values: CDR1 GTSNPN, CDR2 SVGIG (reference sequence). V was clipped by 4 bases and J by 4 bases; unmatched bases: 7. CDR3 sequence reads: CAWTLLAGVSDTQYF. As DNA, the CDR3 is TGTGCCTGGACCCTACTAGCGGGAGTATCAGATACGCAGTATTTT.

The chain links TRBV11-2 to TRBJ1-3, with TRBD1 matching 9 bases. With 3 bases clipped from V and 7 bases from J, the junction kept 1 base outside the gene matches. The CDR3 extends over 13 amino acids. Germline lookup yields CDR1 SGHAT and CDR2 FQNNGV. CDR3 sequence reads: CASSLGTGNTIYF. The CDR3 nucleotides read TGTGCCAGCAGCTTGGGGACAGGGAACACCATATATTTT.

The rearrangement joins TRBV25-1 to TRBJ1-2; D might be TRBD1 (5 bases). CDR1 is MGHDK, CDR2 SYGVNS, per germline. V gave up 10 bases and J gave up 4 bases, with 10 bases separating them. CDR3 length equals 11 residues. The CDR3 loop reads CATQAPYGYTF. CDR3 nucleotide sequence: TGTGCCACACAGGCTCCCTATGGCTACACCTTC.

This CDR3 reads CASTRVGYTF. The CDR3 bases are TGTGCCTCGACGAGGGTCGGCTACACCTTC. V gene TRBV30 combines with J gene TRBJ1-2; D not certain. CDR3 length: 10 amino acids. The ends were cut back, 7 bases at V and 8 bases at J, with 11 bases in the middle. Germline CDR1 GTSNPN, CDR2 SVGIG (reference sequence).

This clone was observed a single time. V and J are TRBV14 and TRBJ1-1, with D hard to call. The CDR3 runs 16 residues. The V gene's germline CDR1 is SGHDN and CDR2 FVKESK. The germline V and J ends were trimmed by 4 bases and 3 bases, with 18 bases remaining between them. The CDR3 protein is CASSRGPLGRYTEAFF. The CDR3 DNA reads as TGTGCCAGCAGCCGAGGACCTCTCGGGAGATACACTGAAGCTTTCTTT.

The chain combines TRBV30 with TRBJ2-3; maybe TRBD1 (6 bases). CDR1 is GTSNPN and CDR2 is SVGIG in the germline V gene (reference sequence). This CDR3 region has 12 residues. Deletions cut 5 bases from V and 0 bases from J, with 6 bases between. CDR3 nucleotides: TGTGCCTGGGGACAGAGCACAGATACGCAGTATTTT. It specifies CAWGQSTDTQYF.

This chain connects TRBV29-1 to TRBJ2-3; 9 nucleotides line up with TRBD2. The V gene's germline CDR1 is SQVTM and CDR2 ANQGSEA. After removal of 1 base from V and 1 base from J, the junction contained 3 bases not matched to a gene. This CDR3 comprises 15 residues. The chain's CDR3 is CSVEAAGGGTDTQYF. The CDR3 DNA follows: TGCAGCGTTGAAGCAGCGGGAGGCGGCACAGATACGCAGTATTTT.

This CDR3 is CASSATGSQETQYF. The DNA for the CDR3 is TGTGCCAGCAGTGCGACAGGATCCCAAGAGACCCAGTACTTC. This chain links TRBV6-1 with TRBJ2-5; TRBD1 is a possible D gene (6 bases). V was pared by 4 bases and J by 1 base, with 10 bases between. CDR3 length equals 14 residues. Germline V gives CDR1 MNHNS, CDR2 SASEGT.

This sequence joins TRBV11-3 and TRBJ2-7, with a weak D call TRBD1 (6 bases). The CDR3 has 17 amino acids. V lost 5 bases and J lost 4, with 24 bases in between. Per the germline V gene, CDR1 is SGHNT and CDR2 is YENEEA. Here the CDR3 DNA reads TGTGCCAGCAGCCCCAGGGGCCGGTTAGGGGTAACGTACGAGCAGTACTTC. Its protein product is CASSPRGRLGVTYEQYF. Combining the CDR3 with reference TRBV11-3 and TRBJ2-7 gives the whole variable domain EAGVVQSPRYKIIEKKQPVAFWCNPISGHNTLYWYLQNLGQGPELLIRYENEEAVDDSQLPKDRFSAERLKGVDSTLKIQPAELGDSAVYLCASSPRGRLGVTYEQYFGPGTRLTVT.

The CDR3 DNA follows: TGTGCCAGCAAGACAGGATACTCTGGAAACACCATATATTTT. It translates to CASKTGYSGNTIYF. V and J are TRBV6-5 and TRBJ1-3; TRBD1 is a possible D gene (6 bases). The germline V gene encodes CDR1 MNHEY and CDR2 SVGAGI. V lost 7 bases, J lost 0 bases, and 10 bases lay in between. This CDR3 comprises 14 residues.

The rearrangement joins TRBV5-1 to TRBJ1-1; 9 nucleotides line up with TRBD1. V lost 4 bases, J lost 6 bases, and 4 bases stayed unmatched. The germline gives CDR1 SGHRS, CDR2 YFSETQ. The CDR3 spans 13 residues. In DNA form, the CDR3 reads TGCGCCAGCAGCCCGCACAGGGGGCCTGAAGCTTTCTTT. It translates to CASSPHRGPEAFF.

The V call is TRBV30, the J call TRBJ1-1; D may be TRBD1 (6 bases). V gave up 3 bases and J gave up 5 bases, with 13 bases separating them. Germline loops: CDR1 GTSNPN, CDR2 SVGIG (reference sequence). This CDR3 has 13 amino acids. The chain's CDR3 is CAWRGTLGTEAFF. For the CDR3, the DNA is TGTGCCTGGAGAGGGACATTGGGGACTGAAGCTTTCTTT.